The clone carrying this T cell receptor (beta chain) was detected only once. The antigen is undetermined. These data are taken from a study of T cell responses to AZD1222 COVID-19 vaccine. The V segment lost 0 bases and the J segment 1 base; nucleotides outside the gene matches: 12. Germline V gives CDR1 MRHNA, CDR2 SNTAGT. This CDR3 spans 18 amino acids. The study's findings and limits: The donor group comprised mostly white British people and more females; the analysis possibly underestimated clonal diversity. Unmutated variant regions are reportedly the target of nearly half of TCRs that are spike-specific.

Assay used: immunoSEQ multiplex PCR; TCRdb lists only in-frame clones, some missing. The sample lists more than 95,000 clones, around 84% seen once, with 15% to 20% in the top ten. V is TRBV6-4 and J is TRBJ2-7; TRBD2 agrees at 7 bases. Sample: peripheral blood, taken 28 days after the second AZD1222 dose. This clonotype was obtained from an adult who received the AZD1222 COVID-19 vaccine. The CDR3 spells CASSDSGAGNEDSYEQYF. The CDR3 coding sequence is TGTGCCAGCAGTGACTCGGGAGCGGGAAACGAGGATTCCTACGAGCAGTACTTC.